This passage covers 18 T cell receptor beta chains from one sample sequenced in a study of T cells in Graves' hyperthyroidism and ophthalmopathy. RNA transcripts yielded amplified TCR beta CDR3 regions. In the first-round RT-PCR of the TCR CDR3, the HTBI primer set was used. TCRdb re-derived calls from the multiplex PCR reads in MiXCR, one entry per CDR3 protein. The sample lists some 570,000 distinct CDR3 sequences; approximately 15% were seen once. Specimen: blood. These receptors originate from a young woman with Graves' ophthalmopathy.

This clonotype was observed a handful of times. V and J are TRBV7-6 and TRBJ2-7; D is possibly TRBD1 or TRBD2 (5 bases each). CDR3 length: 14 amino acids. V was shortened by 3 bases and J by 5 bases, with 14 bases between the two germline ends. CDR1 is SGHVS, CDR2 FNYEAQ, per germline. CDR3 DNA: TGTGCCAGCAGCTTCGACCCCGGGGCAGACGAGCAGTACTTC. It is translated as CASSFDPGADEQYF. The whole variable domain, filled in from reference TRBV7-6 and TRBJ2-7, reads GAGVSQSPRYKVTKRGQDVALRCDPISGHVSLYWYRQALGQGPEFLTYFNYEAQQDKSGLPNDRFSAERPEGSISTLTIQRTEQRDSAMYRCASSFDPGADEQYFGPGTRLTVT.

In nucleotides, the CDR3 is TGCAGCGTTGAGGGGGGACACAGCACTGAAGCTTTCTTT. The encoded protein is CSVEGGHSTEAFF. The rearrangement uses TRBV29-1 and TRBJ1-1; D may be TRBD1 (6 bases). Germline lookup yields CDR1 SQVTM and CDR2 ANQGSEA. Trimming left V 3 bases short and J 4 bases short, with 12 bases between. The CDR3 extends over 13 amino acids.

This clonotype was found a few times. J is TRBJ2-3 and V is TRBV6-1; 11 bases match TRBD2. V lost 5 bases, J lost 3 bases, and 7 bases stayed unmatched. The CDR3 totals 16 residues. Germline V gene data show CDR1 as MNHNS and CDR2 as SASEGT. The CDR3 region is CASSPLAGGRTDTQYF. The CDR3 DNA sequence: TGTGCCAGCAGTCCCCTAGCGGGAGGTAGGACAGATACGCAGTATTTT.

This clonotype has only a few counts. The chain joins TRBV9 to TRBJ2-1; D is ambiguous. This CDR3 spans 14 amino acids. Germline assignment: CDR1 SGDLS and CDR2 YYNGEE. Trimming removed 0 bases at V and 6 bases at J, with 10 bases between. The CDR3 protein is CASSVATSSNEQFF. CDR3 nucleotide sequence: TGTGCCAGCAGCGTAGCCACAAGTAGCAATGAGCAGTTCTTC.

The rearrangement links TRBV5-4 to TRBJ2-7; 7 bases map to TRBD2. This CDR3 contains 15 residues. The V segment lost 4 bases and the J segment 0 bases; nucleotides outside the gene matches: 7. The V gene's germline CDR1 is SGHNT and CDR2 YYREEE (reference sequence). In DNA, the CDR3 is TGTGCCAGCAGCCACATCGGGGGGAGCTCCTACGAGCAGTACTTC. This gives the protein CASSHIGGSSYEQYF.

This clonotype was counted many times. The chain has TRBV11-1 and TRBJ1-1; weak D call: TRBD1 (5 bases). The CDR3 runs 15 residues. Germline V gives CDR1 SGHAT, CDR2 FQDESV (reference sequence). Trimming removed 10 bases from V and 4 bases from J, with 22 bases in between. The CDR3 is CATRGESRRSTEAFF. Here the CDR3 DNA reads TGTGCCACCCGAGGGGAGTCCCGGCGGAGCACTGAAGCTTTCTTT.

The chain recombines TRBV5-6 with TRBJ2-1; TRBD2 matches at 10 bases. The CDR3 is 19 amino acids. CDR1 SGHDT and CDR2 YYEEEE come from the germline V gene. Unmatched junction bases numbered 12, after V lost 2 bases and J lost 1 base. The DNA for the CDR3 is TGTGCCAGCAGCTTCCACGGGCTAGCGGGAGTTAGGTCCTACAATGAGCAGTTCTTC. This gives the protein CASSFHGLAGVRSYNEQFF.

In its sample, this clonotype was seen many times. As DNA, the CDR3 is TGCAGCGTCGCGACACAGAGCAATCAGCCCCAGCATTTT. Translating it yields CSVATQSNQPQHF. The V gene is TRBV29-1, the J gene TRBJ1-5; D call uncertain. V gave up 6 bases and J gave up 1 base, with 10 bases separating them. The germline CDR1 and CDR2 sequences are SQVTM and ANQGSEA. The CDR3 is 13 residues long.

This clonotype showed up just a few times. The genes are TRBV10-3 and TRBJ2-1; 10 nucleotides agree with TRBD1. The CDR3 covers 13 residues. Germline loops: CDR1 ENHRY, CDR2 SYGVKD. The V and J ends lost 10 bases and 9 bases, in that order; junction bases with no gene match: 9. This CDR3 is CATTGTGDGEQFF. CDR3 in DNA: TGTGCCACCACCGGGACAGGGGACGGTGAGCAGTTCTTC.

The chain combines TRBV12-5 with TRBJ2-7; 10 bases line up with TRBD2. The germline CDR1 and CDR2 sequences are LGHNT and FRNRAP. The CDR3 spans 14 residues. The trim removed 4 bases at V and 9 bases at J, leaving 9 bases unmatched. CDR3 sequence reads: CASGSSSGSRAQYF. In DNA, the CDR3 is TGTGCTAGTGGTTCTTCTAGCGGGAGTAGAGCGCAGTACTTC.

This clonotype was observed at least ten times. The chain is built from TRBV28 and TRBJ2-3, with 7 positions matching TRBD2. The trim removed 5 bases at V and 2 bases at J, leaving 10 bases unmatched. The CDR3 runs 16 residues. CDR1 is MDHEN, CDR2 SYDVKM, per germline. The CDR3 here is CASSPGGKLNTDTQYF. Here the CDR3 DNA reads TGTGCCAGCAGTCCCGGGGGGAAGCTCAACACAGATACGCAGTATTTT.

This clonotype was observed at least ten times. This rearrangement joins TRBV12-3 or TRBV12-4 to TRBJ2-1, with 7 bases matching TRBD2. Losses at the gene ends were 7 bases for V and 6 bases for J; bases not matched to a gene: 9. The CDR3 covers 14 residues. In DNA, the CDR3 is TGTGCCAGCAAAGGCGGGAGCTGGACCAATGAGCAGTTCTTC. Its translation is CASKGGSWTNEQFF.

The CDR3 loop reads CASGQVNQPQHF. Written as DNA, the CDR3 is TGTGCCAGCGGACAGGTCAATCAGCCCCAGCATTTT. The rearrangement uses TRBV6-2 or TRBV6-3 and TRBJ1-5; the match to TRBD1 covers 7 bases. CDR1 is MNHEY and CDR2 is SVGEGT in the germline V gene. J was trimmed by 3 bases and V by 8 bases; bases with no gene match: 1. This CDR3 is built from 12 residues.

In the case of this clonotype: A clone one base away is much larger, so this may be a read error. This chain uses TRBV18 with TRBJ2-2; D is undetermined. V was shortened by 1 base and J by 3 bases, with 6 bases between the two germline ends. Germline CDR1 is KGHSH and CDR2 is LQKENI. This CDR3 contains 14 residues. The CDR3 here is CASSPRRDTGELFF. The CDR3, as DNA: TGTGCCAGCTCACCACGACGGGACACCGGGGAGCTGTTTTTT.

This clonotype was found many times. The gene calls are TRBV6-1 and TRBJ2-5; D is possibly TRBD1 or TRBD2 (5 bases each). Germline V gene data show CDR1 as MNHNS and CDR2 as SASEGT. The V gene lost 5 bases and the J gene lost 7 bases, with 14 bases spanning the gap. The CDR3 is 13 amino acids. This CDR3 reads CASSYGERGTQYF. CDR3 nucleotide sequence: TGTGCCAGCAGTTATGGGGAGAGGGGGACCCAGTACTTC.

The chain uses TRBV6-1 and TRBJ1-1; 8 bases match TRBD1. Trimming removed 2 bases from V and 4 bases from J; junction bases left unmatched: 6. The CDR3 spans 15 residues. Germline V gene sequence: CDR1 MNHNS, CDR2 SASEGT. CDR3 in amino acids: CASSESTGGVTEAFF. The CDR3 DNA is TGTGCCAGCAGTGAATCAACAGGGGGGGTCACTGAAGCTTTCTTT.

This clonotype was observed once. V is TRBV19 and J is TRBJ2-5; 8 nucleotides align to TRBD2. The CDR3 loop spans 14 amino acids. Germline V CDR1 and CDR2: LNHDA, SQIVND (reference sequence). Unmatched junction bases numbered 8, after V lost 4 bases and J lost 7 bases. The CDR3 nucleotides read TGTGCCAGTAGTACCCTGGGACTAGAGGGGACCCAGTACTTC. Amino acid sequence: CASSTLGLEGTQYF.

This rearrangement joins TRBV15 to TRBJ2-5, with D unresolved. There are 15 residues in the CDR3. Germline V CDR1 and CDR2: LNHNV, YYDKDF (reference sequence). The V gene lost 0 bases and the J gene lost 5 bases, with 13 bases spanning the gap. The CDR3 protein is CATSRDRADTETQYF. CDR3 sequence (DNA): TGTGCCACCAGCAGAGATCGCGCTGACACTGAGACCCAGTACTTC.